The clone carrying this TCR beta chain occurred a few times. Its cognate antigen is unknown. Described treatment: roughly 11-day PBMC culture with coronavirus spike peptide pools or control peptides (ViraFEST assay). Trimming took 1 base from V and 5 from J, leaving 10 bases between them. Germline CDR1 DFQATT, CDR2 SNEGSKA (reference sequence). The length of the CDR3 is 13 residues. The entry originates in a study of vaccination and CD4 T cells after COVID-19. Study-wide context: Four females and six males made up the convalescents, two of whom were Hispanic.

The Oncomine TCR Beta short-read assay was what sequenced the DNA obtained from cultured CD4+ T cells. From cultured CD4+ T cells, genomic DNA was extracted. One entry per CDR3 protein, called by TCRdb with MiXCR from the PCR reads. The sample yields some 10,000 distinct CDR3 sequences, 43% seen once. The rearrangement joins TRBV20-1 to TRBJ2-3; D possibly corresponds to TRBD1 (5 bases). This sequence originates from a human donor who had recovered from COVID-19. Sequenced: CD4+ T cells from blood, cultured in vitro. CDR3 protein: CSARVTVGDTQYF. CDR3 bases: TGCAGTGCTAGAGTGACAGTGGGAGATACGCAGTATTTT.